These T cell receptor beta chains were read from a single sample in a study of blood T cell repertoires in COVID-19. Sequenced by immunoSEQ multiplex PCR; TCRdb stores in-frame clones only, minus some. The table includes roughly 240,000 clones, 70% to 90% detected once. The sequencing input was peripheral blood. The source of these receptors is a woman under 40 who had recovered from COVID-19. The CDR3 runs from the conserved cysteine through the conserved F or W. The order of the fields is D gene, V gene, J gene, clone size, CDR3 length, CDR3 protein, CDR3 DNA. A D gene is named only where the DNA matches it firmly. Only some rows state a clone size, as once, few, many or a class for expanded clones.

-	TRBV6-5	TRBJ2-1	-	13	CASSYSTGNEQFF	TGTGCCAGCAGTTACTCTACAGGAAATGAGCAGTTCTTC
TRBD1	TRBV2	TRBJ2-7	-	14	CVSSRTGGFYEQYF	TGTGTCAGCAGTCGGACAGGGGGATTCTACGAGCAGTACTTC
-	TRBV7-6	TRBJ2-7	once	16	CASSPYFRGSSYEQYF	TGTGCCAGCAGCCCTTACTTCAGGGGAAGCTCCTACGAGCAGTACTTC
TRBD1	TRBV28	TRBJ2-7	-	15	CASSETGVPSYEQYF	TGTGCCAGCAGTGAGACAGGGGTACCCTCCTACGAGCAGTACTTC
TRBD2	TRBV6-2/TRBV6-3	TRBJ2-1	-	14	CASSYSGLVDEQFF	TGTGCCAGCAGTTACAGCGGACTAGTTGATGAGCAGTTCTTC
TRBD1	TRBV7-2	TRBJ1-1	-	14	CASTNRGRGTEAFF	TGTGCCAGCACCAACAGGGGGCGGGGAACTGAAGCTTTCTTT
TRBD1	TRBV2	TRBJ1-2	-	13	CASSGQGGYGYTF	TGTGCCAGCAGTGGACAGGGTGGCTATGGCTACACCTTC
TRBD2	TRBV9	TRBJ2-5	-	17	CASSAGLAGGRQETQYF	TGTGCCAGCAGCGCGGGACTAGCGGGGGGCCGACAAGAGACCCAGTACTTC
-	TRBV7-2	TRBJ2-5	-	15	CASTLMGEVGETQYF	TGTGCCAGCACCCTGATGGGGGAGGTAGGAGAGACCCAGTACTTC
TRBD1	TRBV6-2/TRBV6-3	TRBJ1-2	-	13	CASSPRQGYGYTF	TGTGCCAGCAGCCCAAGACAGGGCTATGGCTACACCTTC
TRBD2	TRBV11-2	TRBJ2-7	-	15	CASRLTSGGLYEQYF	TGTGCCAGCAGACTAACTAGCGGGGGGCTCTACGAGCAGTACTTC
-	TRBV10-3	TRBJ1-2	-	15	CAISEMQGLNYGYTF	TGTGCCATCAGTGAGATGCAGGGCCTTAACTATGGCTACACCTTC
-	TRBV9	TRBJ2-5	once	15	CASSVAPGGRETQYF	TGTGCCAGCAGCGTAGCTCCCGGGGGACGGGAGACCCAGTACTTC
-	TRBV4-2	TRBJ2-1	once	16	CASSQAHSSSYNEQFF	TGTGCCAGCAGCCAAGCGCATTCTAGCTCCTACAATGAGCAGTTCTTC
TRBD1	TRBV12-3/TRBV12-4	TRBJ1-6	few	12	CASSPDRNTLHF	TGTGCCAGCAGTCCGGACAGGAACACCCTCCACTTT
TRBD1	TRBV19	TRBJ1-5	few	13	CASSIGTDQPQHF	TGTGCCAGTAGTATTGGGACAGATCAGCCCCAGCATTTT
-	TRBV5-1	TRBJ1-4	-	15	CASMPGRQAYEKLFF	TGCGCCAGCATGCCTGGGAGACAGGCATATGAAAAACTGTTTTTT
-	TRBV18	TRBJ2-7	-	13	CASSPSFGGEQYF	TGTGCCAGCTCACCAAGTTTCGGGGGCGAGCAGTACTTC
-	TRBV5-6	TRBJ2-5	-	10	CASSGPTQYF	TGTGCCAGCAGCGGGCCGACCCAGTACTTC
-	TRBV10-3	TRBJ1-2	-	13	CAIMGDTAYGYTF	TGTGCCATCATGGGGGACACGGCCTATGGCTACACCTTC
TRBD2	TRBV27	TRBJ2-5	-	16	CASSSFGGGAEETQYF	TGTGCCAGCAGTTCTTTTGGCGGGGGGGCGGAGGAGACCCAGTACTTC
-	TRBV10-3	TRBJ1-6	few	15	CAIRPGAGNNSPLHF	TGTGCCATCAGGCCTGGGGCAGGCAACAATTCACCCCTCCACTTT
-	TRBV9	TRBJ2-7	-	15	CASSVDPQGVYEQYF	TGTGCCAGCAGCGTTGACCCGCAGGGCGTCTACGAGCAGTACTTC
TRBD1	TRBV7-2	TRBJ1-2	few	15	CASSLRTGAIDGYTF	TGTGCCAGCAGCTTAAGGACAGGGGCTATCGATGGCTACACCTTC
TRBD2	TRBV7-6	TRBJ2-1	-	16	CASRVTSGGADNEQFF	TGTGCCAGCAGGGTCACTAGCGGGGGGGCCGACAATGAGCAGTTCTTC
TRBD1	TRBV19	TRBJ1-2	-	16	CASSFYYMDRSNGYTF	TGTGCCAGTAGTTTTTATTATATGGACAGGTCGAATGGCTACACCTTC
TRBD1	TRBV7-3	TRBJ2-3	-	15	CASRPTGGSTDTQYF	TGTGCCAGCAGACCTACAGGGGGTAGCACAGATACGCAGTATTTT
-	TRBV5-1	TRBJ1-2	-	14	CASSLVPGNYGYTF	TGCGCCAGCAGCTTGGTCCCAGGGAACTATGGCTACACCTTC
TRBD2	TRBV18	TRBJ2-5	-	16	CASSPRARAGGETQYF	TGTGCCAGCTCACCACGAGCCCGAGCGGGAGGAGAGACCCAGTACTTC
TRBD1	TRBV28	TRBJ1-3	-	16	CASSENRGRSGNTIYF	TGTGCCAGCAGTGAGAACAGGGGCCGCTCTGGAAACACCATATATTTT
-	TRBV5-1	TRBJ1-4	-	14	CASSHEADGEKLFF	TGCGCCAGCAGCCACGAGGCGGATGGAGAAAAACTGTTTTTT
TRBD2	TRBV6-4	TRBJ2-1	-	14	CASSVASGGREQFF	TGTGCCAGCAGTGTGGCTAGCGGGGGGCGTGAGCAGTTCTTC
-	TRBV19	TRBJ1-2	-	14	CASRKADSNYGYTF	TGTGCCAGTAGAAAAGCGGACAGTAACTATGGCTACACCTTC
TRBD1	TRBV15	TRBJ1-5	-	14	CATSRGQGWQPQHF	TGTGCCACCAGCAGAGGACAGGGGTGGCAGCCCCAGCATTTT
-	TRBV19	TRBJ1-5	-	15	CASTPLDSINQPQHF	TGTGCCAGTACACCGCTTGACAGTATCAATCAGCCCCAGCATTTT
-	TRBV19	TRBJ2-5	-	13	CASSSVNQETQYF	TGTGCCAGTAGTTCGGTCAACCAAGAGACCCAGTACTTC
-	TRBV27	TRBJ2-3	once	14	CASSSGTRTDTQYF	TGTGCCAGCAGTTCAGGGACACGCACAGATACGCAGTATTTT
-	TRBV4-2	TRBJ1-5	-	15	CASSQEEQLNQPQHF	TGTGCCAGCAGCCAAGAAGAACAGCTGAATCAGCCCCAGCATTTT
-	TRBV27	TRBJ2-7	-	15	CASSLGPAEIYEQYF	TGTGCCAGCAGTTTAGGTCCGGCGGAGATCTACGAGCAGTACTTC
-	TRBV6-1	TRBJ1-2	-	17	CASSEYAGRTANYGYTF	TGTGCCAGCAGTGAATACGCAGGGCGAACGGCTAACTATGGCTACACCTTC
TRBD2	TRBV6-1	TRBJ2-3	-	16	CASSEGTSANTDTQYF	TGTGCCAGCAGTGAAGGGACTAGTGCGAACACAGATACGCAGTATTTT